The rows below give T cell receptor beta chains drawn from one sample of a study of blood T cell repertoires in COVID-19. TCRdb's table, derived via immunoSEQ multiplex PCR, lists solely in-frame clones and lacks some. Among a few hundred thousand clones, roughly nine tenths were seen once, and the ten largest hold 1.2%. Source material: PBMCs or T cells enriched from blood (not recorded which). The origin of the receptors is a human donor in a cohort exposed to, infected with or recovered from COVID-19 (not recorded which). The donor label of this sample is uncertain. Each CDR3 is given with its conserved first and last residue. D genes are given only for firm matches. Size tells how often a clone was seen (once, few, many) or the class of an expanded clone, and some rows leave it out.

CDR3 length,J gene,D gene,clone size,V gene,CDR3 DNA,CDR3 protein
16,TRBJ1-5,NA,NA,TRBV5-4,TGTGCCACCAGGGCGGGGGGGCCACTTTCAGCTCAGCCCCAGCATTTT,CATRAGGPLSAQPQHF
16,TRBJ1-1,TRBD1,NA,TRBV23-1,TGCGCCAGCAGTCGGGGCAGGGGGCTAGAAAACACTGAAGCTTTCTTT,CASSRGRGLENTEAFF
19,TRBJ2-3,TRBD2,NA,TRBV7-9,TGTGCCAGCAGCTTAACCAAACCCCTGGAGAGCGGGGGCACAGATACGCAGTATTTT,CASSLTKPLESGGTDTQYF
13,TRBJ1-1,NA,NA,TRBV2,TGTGCCAGCAGGGCTACAGGGCGAACTGAAGCTTTCTTT,CASRATGRTEAFF
13,TRBJ1-1,NA,NA,TRBV11-2,TGTGCCACCCGGAGGGAACTGAACACTGAAGCTTTCTTT,CATRRELNTEAFF
13,TRBJ1-1,NA,NA,TRBV5-4,TGTGCCAGCAGCTCCCCCCCCAGCACTGAAGCTTTCTTT,CASSSPPSTEAFF
16,TRBJ2-3,NA,NA,TRBV7-9,TGTGCCAGCACCGCAGGGGGGCGGTTATATACAGATACGCAGTATTTT,CASTAGGRLYTDTQYF
17,TRBJ2-1,NA,NA,TRBV9,TGTGCCAGCAGCGTAGGGGTAAGTCTAGGTGGCGTCGATGAGCAGTTCTTC,CASSVGVSLGGVDEQFF
15,TRBJ1-6,NA,NA,TRBV28,TGTGCCAGCAGTCCGCAGGGCGCGGGGGATTCACCCCTCCACTTT,CASSPQGAGDSPLHF
14,TRBJ1-5,NA,NA,TRBV7-2,TGTGCCAGCAGCGCGGACAGCCGGAATCAGCCCCAGCATTTT,CASSADSRNQPQHF
16,TRBJ2-3,NA,once,TRBV18,TGTGCCAGCTCACCATTGGGGCCTCCCCGCACAGATACGCAGTATTTT,CASSPLGPPRTDTQYF
17,TRBJ2-2,NA,few,TRBV19,TGTGCCAGTAGTATGGGCACAAGGAGGGGAGACACCGGGGAGCTGTTTTTT,CASSMGTRRGDTGELFF
14,TRBJ1-2,NA,NA,TRBV7-2,TGTGCCAGCAGCTTAGGCTTGGAGGGATATGGCTACACCTTC,CASSLGLEGYGYTF
11,TRBJ1-2,NA,NA,TRBV20-1,TGCAGTGCGCTGCGCCTATATGGCTACACCTTC,CSALRLYGYTF
13,TRBJ2-1,TRBD2,NA,TRBV11-2,TGTGCCAGCAGCTTTAGCGGGGCTAATGAGCAGTTCTTC,CASSFSGANEQFF
14,TRBJ1-2,TRBD1,NA,TRBV9,TGTGCCAGCAGCCTACAGGGGGCTAATTATGGCTACACCTTC,CASSLQGANYGYTF
14,TRBJ2-7,NA,NA,TRBV7-2,TGTGCCAGCAGCCTAAGACAACCTCCCTACGAGCAGTACTTC,CASSLRQPPYEQYF
16,TRBJ1-1,TRBD1,NA,TRBV25-1,TGTGCCAGCAGTGAAGGCTCGGGACAGGGGGGCACTGAAGCTTTCTTT,CASSEGSGQGGTEAFF
14,TRBJ1-1,NA,NA,TRBV11-2,TGTGCCAGCAGACAGGGTGGGAAGAACACTGAAGCTTTCTTT,CASRQGGKNTEAFF
15,TRBJ2-7,TRBD1,NA,TRBV6-5,TGTGCCAGCACCCTTGGGACAGGGGGCGCCTACGAGCAGTACTTC,CASTLGTGGAYEQYF